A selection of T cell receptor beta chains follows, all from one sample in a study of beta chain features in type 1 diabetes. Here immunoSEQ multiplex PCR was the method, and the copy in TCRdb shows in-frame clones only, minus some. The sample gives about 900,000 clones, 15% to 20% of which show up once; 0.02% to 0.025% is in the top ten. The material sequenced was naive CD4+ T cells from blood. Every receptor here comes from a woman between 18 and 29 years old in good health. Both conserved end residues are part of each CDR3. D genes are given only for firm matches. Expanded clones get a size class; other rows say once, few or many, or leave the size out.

CDR3: CASSTGHPLHTEAFF
DNA: TGTGCCAGCAGTACCGGACACCCATTGCACACTGAAGCTTTCTTT
V: TRBV28
size: .
J: TRBJ1-1
D: .

CDR3: CASSLDGQGVGELFF
DNA: TGTGCCAGCAGCTTGGATGGACAGGGTGTCGGGGAGCTGTTTTTT
V: TRBV5-4
size: .
J: TRBJ2-2
D: TRBD1

CDR3: CASSQQEDYGYTF
DNA: TGTGCCAGCAGCCAACAGGAGGACTATGGCTACACCTTC
V: TRBV7-2
size: .
J: TRBJ1-2
D: .

CDR3: CATSRGDSFYEQYF
DNA: TGTGCCACCAGCAGAGGGGACTCCTTCTACGAGCAGTACTTC
V: TRBV15
size: few
J: TRBJ2-7
D: .

CDR3: CASSLGGSLGEQYF
DNA: TGTGCCAGCAGCTTAGGCGGGAGTCTTGGCGAGCAGTACTTC
V: TRBV7-2
size: few
J: TRBJ2-7
D: TRBD2

CDR3: CASSASSGLGDTQYF
DNA: TGTGCCAGCAGTGCGTCTAGCGGGTTGGGGGATACGCAGTATTTT
V: TRBV6-5
size: .
J: TRBJ2-3
D: TRBD2

CDR3: CASSSGGGNQPQHF
DNA: TGTGCCAGCAGTTCGGGGGGAGGCAATCAGCCCCAGCATTTT
V: TRBV28
size: few
J: TRBJ1-5
D: .

CDR3: CASSQDLVAGGHFKTDTQYF
DNA: TGCGCCAGCAGCCAAGATCTTGTAGCGGGAGGGCATTTCAAGACAGATACGCAGTATTTT
V: TRBV4-3
size: once
J: TRBJ2-3
D: TRBD2

CDR3: CASSLIDRANGYTF
DNA: TGTGCCAGCAGTTTAATAGACAGGGCCAATGGCTACACCTTC
V: TRBV28
size: .
J: TRBJ1-2
D: TRBD1

CDR3: CASRLVARGDRGYGANVLTF
DNA: TGTGCAAGTCGCTTAGTGGCTCGAGGCGATAGAGGCTATGGGGCCAACGTCCTGACTTTC
V: TRBV12-2
size: few
J: TRBJ2-6
D: .

CDR3: CASSPTTRYTDTQYF
DNA: TGTGCCAGCAGCCCCACGACCCGGTACACAGATACGCAGTATTTT
V: TRBV5-4
size: .
J: TRBJ2-3
D: .

CDR3: CASSLVASSYEQYF
DNA: TGTGCCAGCAGCTTAGTAGCTAGCTCCTACGAGCAGTACTTC
V: TRBV7-2
size: few
J: TRBJ2-7
D: .

CDR3: CASSPWTGGTYGYTF
DNA: TGCGCCAGCAGCCCCTGGACAGGGGGGACCTATGGCTACACCTTC
V: TRBV5-1
size: few
J: TRBJ1-2
D: TRBD1

CDR3: CASSFSPVTYGYTF
DNA: TGTGCCAGCAGCTTTAGCCCGGTGACTTATGGCTACACCTTC
V: TRBV11-2
size: .
J: TRBJ1-2
D: .

CDR3: CASSQDLGTWNTEAFF
DNA: TGCGCCAGCAGCCAAGATCTTGGGACTTGGAACACTGAAGCTTTCTTT
V: TRBV4-3
size: .
J: TRBJ1-1
D: .

CDR3: CASSETALSYEQYF
DNA: TGTGCCAGCAGTGAGACAGCACTCTCCTACGAGCAGTACTTC
V: TRBV2
size: .
J: TRBJ2-7
D: .

CDR3: CASTYGVGKGETQYF
DNA: TGTGCCAGCACCTACGGCGTGGGGAAGGGAGAGACCCAGTACTTC
V: TRBV6-5
size: .
J: TRBJ2-5
D: .

CDR3: CASSISPGENIQYF
DNA: TGTGCCAGTAGTATCTCCCCCGGGGAAAACATTCAGTACTTC
V: TRBV19
size: .
J: TRBJ2-4
D: .